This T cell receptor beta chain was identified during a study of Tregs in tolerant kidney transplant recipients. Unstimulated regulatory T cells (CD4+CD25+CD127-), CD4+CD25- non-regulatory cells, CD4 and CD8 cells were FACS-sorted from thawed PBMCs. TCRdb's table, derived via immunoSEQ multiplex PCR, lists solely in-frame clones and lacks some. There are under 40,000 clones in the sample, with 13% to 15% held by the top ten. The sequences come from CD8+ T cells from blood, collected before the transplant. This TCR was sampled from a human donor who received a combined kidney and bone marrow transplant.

The CDR3 is CSVAGAGDSYEQYF. CDR3 DNA (partial): TGCAGCGTTGCAGGGGCGGGGGACTCCTACGAG. V and J are TRBV29-1 and TRBJ2-7; D possibly corresponds to TRBD2 (7 bases). The read falls 3 residues short of the CDR3 end, and the missing part is taken from the germline J gene. In germline, CDR1 is SQVTM, CDR2 ANQGSEA. V lost 4 bases to trimming and J lost 0 bases, with 13 bases between them. The CDR3 sequence is 14 residues long.